This record covers a single TCR beta chain. Profiling relied on immunoSEQ multiplex PCR, and the TCRdb table lists in-frame clones only, not all of them. Of about 200,000 clones in the sample, approximately 91% are singletons; the top ten hold about 2%. The germline gives CDR1 SNHLY, CDR2 FYNNEI. There are 15 residues in the CDR3. V was trimmed by 6 bases and J by 2 bases, leaving 14 bases between them. The sample belongs to a study of control samples from healthy donors and cancer patients. Sequenced material: blood. This TCR was recovered from a man aged 25 to 40 in good health. The chain couples TRBV2 to TRBJ1-5; unclear D gene. CDR3 in amino acids: CASRAERGRNQPQHF. DNA of the CDR3: TGTGCCAGCAGGGCAGAACGAGGTCGCAATCAGCCCCAGCATTTT.